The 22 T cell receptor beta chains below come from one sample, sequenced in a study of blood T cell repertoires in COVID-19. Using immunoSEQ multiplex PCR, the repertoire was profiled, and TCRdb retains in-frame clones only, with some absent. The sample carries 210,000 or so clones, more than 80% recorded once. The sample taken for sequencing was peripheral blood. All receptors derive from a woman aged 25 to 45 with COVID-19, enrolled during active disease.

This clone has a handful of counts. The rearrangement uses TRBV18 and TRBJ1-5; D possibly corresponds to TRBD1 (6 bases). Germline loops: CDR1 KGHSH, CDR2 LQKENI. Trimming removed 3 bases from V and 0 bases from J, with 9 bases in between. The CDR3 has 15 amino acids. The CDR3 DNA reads TGTGCCAGCTCACCCGCGGGGGCTAGCAATCAGCCCCAGCATTTT. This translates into CASSPAGASNQPQHF.

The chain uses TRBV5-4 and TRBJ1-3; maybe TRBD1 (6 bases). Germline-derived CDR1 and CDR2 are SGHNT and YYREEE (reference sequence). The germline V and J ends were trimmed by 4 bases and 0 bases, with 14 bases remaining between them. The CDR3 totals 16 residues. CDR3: CASSTQTGISGNTIYF. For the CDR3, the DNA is TGTGCCAGCAGCACCCAGACAGGAATCTCTGGAAACACCATATATTTT.

CDR3 in amino acids: CASSGQGGSGYTF. CDR3 in DNA: TGTGCCAGCAGCGGGCAGGGAGGAAGTGGCTACACCTTC. V usage is TRBV9 and J usage is TRBJ1-2; the D gene is possibly TRBD1 (5 bases). With 3 bases removed from V and 7 bases from J, the gap between germline ends came to 13 bases. The CDR3 length is 13 residues. Germline CDR1 SGDLS, CDR2 YYNGEE.

CDR3 DNA sequence: TGTGCCACCAGCAGAGTCTCTCTAACGGCAGTCGGGAATGAGCAGTTCTTC. Translated: CATSRVSLTAVGNEQFF. V is TRBV15 and J is TRBJ2-1; D is undetermined. The CDR3 loop spans 17 amino acids. The germline V and J ends were trimmed by 1 base and 7 bases, with 20 bases remaining between them. CDR1 is LNHNV, CDR2 YYDKDF, per germline (reference sequence). The entire variable domain, with the rest obtained from reference TRBV15 and TRBJ2-1, is as follows: DAMVIQNPRYQVTQFGKPVTLSCSQTLNHNVMYWYQQKSSQAPKLLFHYYDKDFNNEADTPDNFQSRRPNTSFCFLDIRSPGLGDTAMYLCATSRVSLTAVGNEQFFGPGTRLTVL.

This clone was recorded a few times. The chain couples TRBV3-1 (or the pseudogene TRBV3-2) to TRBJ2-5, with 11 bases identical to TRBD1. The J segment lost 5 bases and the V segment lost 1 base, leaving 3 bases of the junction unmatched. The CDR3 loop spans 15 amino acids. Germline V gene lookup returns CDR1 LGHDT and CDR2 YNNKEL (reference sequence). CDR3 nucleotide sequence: TGTGCCAGCAGCCAAGGGGACAGGGGGGAGGAGACCCAGTACTTC. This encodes CASSQGDRGEETQYF.

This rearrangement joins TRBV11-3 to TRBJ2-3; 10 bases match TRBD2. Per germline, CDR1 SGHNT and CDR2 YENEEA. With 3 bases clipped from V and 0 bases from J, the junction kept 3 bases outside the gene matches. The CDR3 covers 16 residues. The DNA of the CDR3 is TGTGCCAGCAGCTTTGGACTAGCGGAGAGCACAGATACGCAGTATTTT. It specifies CASSFGLAESTDTQYF.

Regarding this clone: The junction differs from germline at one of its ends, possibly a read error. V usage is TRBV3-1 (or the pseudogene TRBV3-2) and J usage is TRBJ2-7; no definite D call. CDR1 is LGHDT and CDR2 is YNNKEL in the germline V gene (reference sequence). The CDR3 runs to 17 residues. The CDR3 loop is CASSQEFPVQTSYEQYF. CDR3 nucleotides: TGTGCCAGCAGTCAAGAATTCCCCGTGCAGACATCTTACGAGCAGTACTTC.

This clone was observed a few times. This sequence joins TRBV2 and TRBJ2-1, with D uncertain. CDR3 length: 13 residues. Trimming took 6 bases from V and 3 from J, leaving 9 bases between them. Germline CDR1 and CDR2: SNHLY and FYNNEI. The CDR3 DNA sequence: TGTGCCAGCAGGGCGGCTCTCTACAATGAGCAGTTCTTC. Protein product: CASRAALYNEQFF.

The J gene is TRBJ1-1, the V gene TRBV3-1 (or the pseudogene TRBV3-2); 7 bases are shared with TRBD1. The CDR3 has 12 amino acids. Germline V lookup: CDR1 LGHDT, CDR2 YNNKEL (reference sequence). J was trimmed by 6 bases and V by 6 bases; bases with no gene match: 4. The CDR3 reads CASRDQGAEAFF. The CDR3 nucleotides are TGTGCCAGCAGGGACCAGGGGGCTGAAGCTTTCTTT.

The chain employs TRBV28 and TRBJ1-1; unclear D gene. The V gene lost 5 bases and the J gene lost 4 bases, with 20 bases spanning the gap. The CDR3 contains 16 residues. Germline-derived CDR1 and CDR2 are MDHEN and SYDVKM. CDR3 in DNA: TGTGCCAGCAGTGGGGTTAGAGGGTTGTATTTCACTGAAGCTTTCTTT. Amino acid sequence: CASSGVRGLYFTEAFF.

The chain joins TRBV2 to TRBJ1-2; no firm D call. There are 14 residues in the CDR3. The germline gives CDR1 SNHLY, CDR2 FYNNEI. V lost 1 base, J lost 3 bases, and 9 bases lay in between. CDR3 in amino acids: CASSEEPSHYGYTF. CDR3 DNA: TGTGCCAGCAGTGAAGAACCGAGCCACTATGGCTACACCTTC.

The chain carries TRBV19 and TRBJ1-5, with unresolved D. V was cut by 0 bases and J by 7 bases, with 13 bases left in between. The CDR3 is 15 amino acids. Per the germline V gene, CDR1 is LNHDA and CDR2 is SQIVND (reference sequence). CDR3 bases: TGTGCCAGTAGTATAGATCTAACAAGAGGGCAGCCCCAGCATTTT. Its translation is CASSIDLTRGQPQHF.

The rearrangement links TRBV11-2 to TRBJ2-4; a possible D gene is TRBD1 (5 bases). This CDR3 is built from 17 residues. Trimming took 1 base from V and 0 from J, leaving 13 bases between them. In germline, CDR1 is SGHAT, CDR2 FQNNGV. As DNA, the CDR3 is TGTGCCAGCAGCTTAGTAGGCAGGGCTATAGCCAAAAACATTCAGTACTTC. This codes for CASSLVGRAIAKNIQYF.

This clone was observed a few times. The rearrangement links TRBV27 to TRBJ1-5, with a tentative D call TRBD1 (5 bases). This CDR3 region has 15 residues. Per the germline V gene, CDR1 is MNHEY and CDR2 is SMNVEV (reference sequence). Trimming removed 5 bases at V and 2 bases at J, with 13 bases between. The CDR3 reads CASSRGDSRNQPQHF. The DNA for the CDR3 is TGTGCCAGCAGTAGAGGAGACAGTCGCAATCAGCCCCAGCATTTT.

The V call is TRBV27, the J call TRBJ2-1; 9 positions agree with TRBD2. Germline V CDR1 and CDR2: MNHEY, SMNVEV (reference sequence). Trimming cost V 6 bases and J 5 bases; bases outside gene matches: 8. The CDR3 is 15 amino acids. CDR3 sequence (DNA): TGTGCCAGCAGCCGAAGCGGGAGGAACCACAATGAGCAGTTCTTC. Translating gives CASSRSGRNHNEQFF.

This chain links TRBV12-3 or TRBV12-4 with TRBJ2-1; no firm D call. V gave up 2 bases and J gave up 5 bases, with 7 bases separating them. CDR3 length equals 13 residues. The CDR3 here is CASSLSLHNEQFF. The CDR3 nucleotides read TGTGCCAGCAGTTTATCTCTCCACAATGAGCAGTTCTTC.

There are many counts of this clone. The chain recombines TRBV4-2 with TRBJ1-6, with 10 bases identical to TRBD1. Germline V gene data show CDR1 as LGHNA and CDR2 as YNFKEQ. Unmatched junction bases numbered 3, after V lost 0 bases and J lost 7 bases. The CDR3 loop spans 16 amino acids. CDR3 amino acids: CASSQEGDRGNSPLHF. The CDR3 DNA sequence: TGTGCCAGCAGCCAAGAAGGGGACAGGGGAAATTCACCCCTCCACTTT.

The CDR3 spells CASSPSGQGSSGYTF. In nucleotides, the CDR3 is TGTGCCAGCAGCCCTTCGGGACAGGGTTCGAGTGGCTACACCTTC. This rearrangement joins TRBV25-1 to TRBJ1-2; 9 positions agree with TRBD1. J lost 7 bases, V lost 6 bases, and 12 bases had no gene match. This CDR3 has 15 residues. CDR1 MGHDK and CDR2 SYGVNS come from the germline V gene.

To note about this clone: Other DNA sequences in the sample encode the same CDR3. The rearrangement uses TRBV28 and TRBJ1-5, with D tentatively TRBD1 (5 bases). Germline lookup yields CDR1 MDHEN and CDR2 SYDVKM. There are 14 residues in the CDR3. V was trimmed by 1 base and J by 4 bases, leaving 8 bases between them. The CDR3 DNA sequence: TGTGCCAGCAGTTTATTCGGGGGAAATCAGCCCCAGCATTTT. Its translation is CASSLFGGNQPQHF.

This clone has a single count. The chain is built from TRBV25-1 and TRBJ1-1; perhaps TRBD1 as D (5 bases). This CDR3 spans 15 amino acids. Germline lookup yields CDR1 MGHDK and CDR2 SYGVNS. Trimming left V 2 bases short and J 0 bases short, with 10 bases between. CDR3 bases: TGTGCCAGCAGTGAACGGTGGGGCATGAACACTGAAGCTTTCTTT. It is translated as CASSERWGMNTEAFF.

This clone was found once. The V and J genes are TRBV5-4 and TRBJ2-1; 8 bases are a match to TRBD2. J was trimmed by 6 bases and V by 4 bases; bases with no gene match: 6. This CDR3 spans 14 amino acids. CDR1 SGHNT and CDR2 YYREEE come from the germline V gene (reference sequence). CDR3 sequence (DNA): TGTGCCAGCAGCACCAGCGGGGGCCCCAATGAGCAGTTCTTC. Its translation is CASSTSGGPNEQFF.

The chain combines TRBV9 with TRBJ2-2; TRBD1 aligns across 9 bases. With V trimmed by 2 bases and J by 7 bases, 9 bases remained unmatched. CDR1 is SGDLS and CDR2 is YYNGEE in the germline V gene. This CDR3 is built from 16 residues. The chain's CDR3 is CASSVGDRGEGGELFF. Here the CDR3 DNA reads TGTGCCAGCAGCGTCGGAGACAGGGGGGAGGGCGGGGAGCTGTTTTTT.